This TCR beta chain came from a study of PD-L1 blockade in urothelial cancer. Produced via immunoSEQ multiplex PCR; TCRdb's table is partial and in-frame only. This table has 130,000 or so clones, 70% to 85% appearing once. The time point: pretreatment peripheral blood. With 5 bases clipped from V and 1 base from J, the junction kept 12 bases outside the gene matches. Germline assignment: CDR1 SGHRS and CDR2 YFSETQ. The CDR3 length is 16 residues. This TCR was recovered from a man aged 45-65 years with urothelial cancer. Sequenced material: PBMCs, taken around atezolizumab (anti-PD-L1) treatment. This chain links TRBV5-1 with TRBJ2-7; 7 nucleotides agree with TRBD2. The CDR3 spells CASRSSRGSGSYEQYF. CDR3 sequence (DNA): TGCGCCAGCAGATCCTCTCGCGGGAGTGGATCCTACGAGCAGTACTTC.